Shown below are 8 T cell receptor beta chains from a single sample sequenced in a study of beta chain features in type 1 diabetes. The antigens these receptors bind are not known. The study reverse transcribed the entire isolated RNA, so it sequenced expressed TCRB transcripts. TCRdb's copy holds only in-frame clones and misses some; the assay was immunoSEQ multiplex PCR. The sample consists of about 150,000 clones, around 9% of them appearing once. Whole-study findings and limits: When Type 1 diabetes patients were examined, their TCRB CDR3s proved moderately but significantly shorter in all four CD4+ subsets.

Material: central memory CD4+ T cells from blood. The source is a woman in her thirties with type 1 diabetes.

This clone was seen a few times. The rearrangement uses TRBV2 and TRBJ1-2; tentatively, D is TRBD1 (5 bases). The CDR3 is 12 residues long. Deletions cut 6 bases from V and 4 bases from J, with 9 bases between. Germline lookup yields CDR1 SNHLY and CDR2 FYNNEI. CDR3 loop: CASSGQGYGYTF. CDR3 sequence (DNA): TGTGCCAGCAGCGGGCAGGGCTATGGCTACACCTTC. Complete variable domain (other parts from reference TRBV2 and TRBJ1-2): EPEVTQTPSHQVTQMGQEVILRCVPISNHLYFYWYRQILGQKVEFLVSFYNNEISEKSEIFDDQFSVERPDGSNFTLKIRSTKLEDSAMYFCASSGQGYGYTFGSGTRLTVV.

The rearrangement joins TRBV16 to TRBJ2-6; 8 nucleotides match TRBD2. V shed 3 bases and J 4 bases; nucleotides not matched to a gene: 17. Germline CDR1 reads KGHSY; CDR2 reads FQNENV. CDR3 size: 20 residues. The CDR3: CASSQYTGSSGSSGANVLTF. The CDR3 DNA reads TGTGCCAGCAGCCAGTACACAGGGTCTAGCGGGTCCTCGGGGGCCAACGTCCTGACTTTC.

This clone was detected a few times. This chain connects TRBV6-6 to TRBJ1-2; D may be TRBD1 (6 bases). V lost 2 bases and J lost 8, with 12 bases in between. Germline lookup yields CDR1 MNHNY and CDR2 SVGAGI (reference sequence). The CDR3 length is 13 residues. The CDR3 loop reads CASSYGWGGGYTF. In DNA form, the CDR3 reads TGTGCCAGCAGTTACGGATGGGGGGGCGGCTACACCTTC.

This chain uses TRBV5-4 with TRBJ2-3; 9 bases are a match to TRBD2. CDR3 size: 16 residues. V lost 1 base, J lost 2 bases, and 5 bases stayed unmatched. The germline V gene encodes CDR1 SGHNT and CDR2 YYREEE (reference sequence). CDR3 DNA: TGTGCCAGCAGCTTGAGGACTAGCGTTACCACAGATACGCAGTATTTT. Translated: CASSLRTSVTTDTQYF.

This clone has just a few counts. The chain combines TRBV19 with TRBJ1-1, with 8 bases aligning to TRBD1. Germline V gene data show CDR1 as LNHDA and CDR2 as SQIVND (reference sequence). The CDR3 runs to 14 residues. V was pared by 4 bases and J by 6 bases, with 7 bases of the junction left unmatched. Here the CDR3 DNA reads TGTGCCAGTAGTAGGACAGGGCGTGACGCTGAAGCTTTCTTT. As protein: CASSRTGRDAEAFF.

This clone was picked up a small number of times. The chain is built from TRBV28 and TRBJ1-5; D ambiguous. The length of the CDR3 is 12 residues. Germline CDR1 reads MDHEN; CDR2 reads SYDVKM. Trimming removed 9 bases at V and 5 bases at J, with 11 bases between. The CDR3 reads CASTVSYQPQHF. For the CDR3, the DNA is TGTGCCAGTACCGTGAGTTATCAGCCCCAGCATTTT.

This chain uses TRBV6-5 with TRBJ2-2, with D maybe TRBD1 (5 bases). The CDR3 consists of 13 residues. CDR1 and CDR2 from the germline V gene are MNHEY and SVGAGI. Deletions cut 7 bases from V and 1 base from J, with 7 bases between. CDR3 bases: TGTGCCAGCACCGACAGGAACACCGGGGAGCTGTTTTTT. As protein: CASTDRNTGELFF.

In this sample, this clone turned up a few times. The rearrangement uses TRBV29-1 and TRBJ1-2; 10 bases line up with TRBD1. Germline CDR1 is SQVTM and CDR2 is ANQGSEA. Unmatched junction bases numbered 5, after V lost 7 bases and J lost 3 bases. The CDR3 spans 13 residues. As DNA, the CDR3 is TGCAGCGGGGGACAGGGGACCGACTATGGCTACACCTTC. Translating it yields CSGGQGTDYGYTF.